Below, 7 T cell receptor beta chains from the same sample are listed, as sequenced in a study of CD8 T cells in ankylosing spondylitis. TCRdb reprocessed the 5' RACE reads with MiXCR, giving one entry per CDR3 protein. The profile shows about 150,000 distinct CDR3 sequences, around 42% of them singletons. Source material: synovial fluid, either unsorted or a sorted T cell fraction (not recorded which). The receptors originated from a male donor with ankylosing spondylitis.

The J gene is TRBJ1-1, the V gene TRBV6-5, with D possibly matching TRBD1 (5 bases). The CDR3 has 13 amino acids. CDR1 and CDR2 from the germline V gene are MNHEY and SVGAGI. V lost 2 bases to trimming and J lost 4 bases, with 8 bases between them. CDR3 sequence (DNA): TGTGCCAGCAGTTACGGCAGGGTCACTGAAGCTTTCTTT. Encoded protein: CASSYGRVTEAFF.

The chain employs TRBV28 and TRBJ2-4; 13 bases map to TRBD2. Trimming at V came to 3 bases and at J to 7 bases, leaving 12 bases not matched to a gene. The CDR3 has 18 amino acids. From germline, CDR1 is MDHEN and CDR2 SYDVKM. CDR3 DNA sequence: TGTGCCAGCAGTTTGTTACTAGCGGGAGGGCCGGAGGGGAACATTCAGTACTTC. Protein product: CASSLLLAGGPEGNIQYF.

In its sample, this clonotype was seen many times. The chain joins TRBV7-8 to TRBJ2-3, with 8 bases that match TRBD2. Trimming removed 4 bases from V and 2 bases from J; junction bases left unmatched: 8. Germline assignment: CDR1 SGHVS and CDR2 FQNEAQ. This CDR3 has 16 amino acids. CDR3 DNA sequence: TGTGCCAGCAGCTCCCAAGCGGGGGCGCTCACAGATACGCAGTATTTT. It specifies CASSSQAGALTDTQYF.

This clonotype has only one observation. This sequence joins TRBV2 and TRBJ2-7; possibly TRBD1 or TRBD2 for D (5 bases each). The CDR3 runs to 13 residues. Germline V gene lookup returns CDR1 SNHLY and CDR2 FYNNEI. V lost 2 bases and J lost 9, with 14 bases in between. CDR3 loop: CASSETWDPRQYF. CDR3 nucleotide sequence: TGTGCCAGCAGTGAAACTTGGGACCCGCGGCAGTACTTC.

The J gene is TRBJ2-7, the V gene TRBV5-1; D ambiguous. Per germline, CDR1 SGHRS and CDR2 YFSETQ. Deletions cut 4 bases from V and 6 bases from J, with 17 bases between. This CDR3 is built from 14 residues. CDR3 sequence reads: CASSANPPLGEQYF. In DNA form, the CDR3 reads TGCGCCAGCAGCGCTAACCCACCCTTGGGCGAGCAGTACTTC.

This clonotype appeared a few times. The rearrangement uses TRBV5-6 and TRBJ2-1, with TRBD2 matching 7 bases. CDR1 is SGHDT and CDR2 is YYEEEE in the germline V gene. V lost 0 bases to trimming and J lost 2 bases; unmatched junction nucleotides: 5. This CDR3 comprises 16 residues. As DNA, the CDR3 is TGTGCCAGCAGCTTGGGCGGGGAGGGAGCCTACAATGAGCAGTTCTTC. This encodes CASSLGGEGAYNEQFF.

This clonotype was counted a few times. The rearrangement links TRBV10-3 to TRBJ1-1; D is undetermined. The CDR3 loop spans 13 amino acids. V was clipped by 6 bases and J by 3 bases, with 11 bases between them. The germline V gene has CDR1 ENHRY and CDR2 SYGVKD. Written as DNA, the CDR3 is TGTGCCATCAGACGCTTCCGACACACTGAAGCTTTCTTT. Protein: CAIRRFRHTEAFF.